This TCR beta chain was recorded in a study of blood T cell repertoires in COVID-19. Study-level background: Specimens from acute and convalescent COVID-19 originated in the United States, Italy and Spain. T cells, B-cell-depleted T cells, or PBMCs provided the cDNA or gDNA that served as material.

Per the authors' pipeline: Counts of nucleated cells, estimated from reference gene primer amplification, were obtained. Repertoires were generated with immunoSEQ multiplex PCR, while TCRdb's copy carries only in-frame clones and drops some. V, J and clone size reflect that table, while D and trimming were determined from the DNA. The sample includes under 300,000 clones, around 87% seen only once; the top ten take approximately 7%. The germline V and J ends were trimmed by 6 bases and 10 bases, with 13 bases remaining between them. Germline V CDR1 and CDR2: SGHVS, FQNEAQ. This CDR3 contains 13 residues.

This TCR was recovered from a woman between 65 and 79 years old with active or convalescent COVID-19. The V call is TRBV7-8, the J call TRBJ1-6, with D possibly matching TRBD1 (6 bases). Sequenced input: peripheral blood. DNA for the CDR3: TGTGCCAGCAGACAGGGCACAGGGTCACCCCTCCACTTT. This gives the protein CASRQGTGSPLHF.